One sample yielded the 15 T cell receptor beta chains listed below, sequenced in a study of Ad26.COV2.S vaccination and SARS-CoV-2 variants. Assay: immunoSEQ multiplex PCR; the TCRdb copy retains only in-frame clones and omits some. The sample yields 300,000 to 450,000 clones, around 84% seen once. Treatment reported: roughly 19 received Ad26.COV2.S at low or high dose, single or two shots; several received placebo; per-sample allocation not given. Specimens were obtained on day 63 following the first vaccine or placebo injection. The source material was peripheral blood, sampled in a trial of Ad26.COV2.S vaccine versus placebo. All receptors come from a person aged 18 to 59 who received the Ad26.COV2.S COVID-19 vaccine or a placebo.

This clone was recorded a few times. The chain has TRBV6-2 or TRBV6-3 and TRBJ1-5; 11 nucleotides align to TRBD1. V trimming: 2 bases; J trimming: 2 bases; junction bases outside the gene matches: 8. The CDR3 totals 18 residues. The V gene's germline CDR1 is MNHEY and CDR2 SVGEGT. The DNA of the CDR3 is TGTGCCAGCAGTTACCCCGGACAGGGGGCTTGGGGCAATCAGCCCCAGCATTTT. Its protein is CASSYPGQGAWGNQPQHF.

This clone has only one observation. The chain employs TRBV10-1 and TRBJ2-7; the D is unclear. The CDR3 loop spans 15 amino acids. V lost 4 bases and J lost 0, with 13 bases in between. The germline CDR1 and CDR2 sequences are WNHNN and SYGVQD (reference sequence). CDR3 coding DNA: TGCGCCAGCAGTGTTTCGGGCGCCGGCTCCTACGAGCAGTACTTC. Its translation: CASSVSGAGSYEQYF.

CDR3 region: CASSLWLGQETQYF. The CDR3 bases are TGTGCCAGCAGTTTGTGGCTTGGCCAAGAGACCCAGTACTTC. J is TRBJ2-5 and V is TRBV28, with D uncertain. CDR3 size: 14 residues. Deletions cut 3 bases from V and 1 base from J, with 9 bases between. The germline CDR1 and CDR2 sequences are MDHEN and SYDVKM. The complete variable domain, with remaining parts taken from reference TRBV28 and TRBJ2-5, reads DVKVTQSSRYLVKRTGEKVFLECVQDMDHENMFWYRQDPGLGLRLIYFSYDVKMKEKGDIPEGYSVSREKKERFSLILESASTNQTSMYLCASSLWLGQETQYFGPGTRLLVL.

As DNA, the CDR3 is TGTGCCAGCAGTTTACAGGGGCTCTACACTGAAGCTTTCTTT. Translated, it gives CASSLQGLYTEAFF. The chain uses TRBV28 and TRBJ1-1; possible D gene TRBD1, 6 bases. Trimming pared 2 bases from V and 3 bases from J, leaving 10 bases between. This CDR3 spans 14 amino acids. Germline V gives CDR1 MDHEN, CDR2 SYDVKM.

V and J are TRBV7-8 and TRBJ2-7; TRBD1 matches 7 bases. CDR1 is SGHVS, CDR2 FQNEAQ, per germline. V was clipped by 3 bases and J by 5 bases; unmatched bases: 7. The CDR3 length is 14 residues. The CDR3 nucleotides are TGTGCCAGCAGCTTTACGGCAGGGGGTAACGAGCAGTACTTC. This translates into CASSFTAGGNEQYF.

This clone was recorded once. V gene TRBV5-1 combines with J gene TRBJ1-6; 7 bases fit TRBD1. Looked up from germline, CDR1 is SGHRS and CDR2 is YFSETQ. The V gene end was trimmed by 3 bases and the J gene end by 9 bases; junction bases not matched to a gene: 9. This CDR3 spans 15 amino acids. Written as DNA, the CDR3 is TGCGCCAGCAGCTCAGATAACAGGGGTATTTCACCCCTCCACTTT. Amino acids: CASSSDNRGISPLHF.

This clone was observed a few times. The chain uses TRBV7-9 and TRBJ1-2, with no clear D. The CDR3 runs 16 residues. V was clipped by 4 bases and J by 6 bases, with 21 bases between them. The germline CDR1 and CDR2 sequences are SEHNR and FQNEAQ (reference sequence). In DNA form, the CDR3 reads TGTGCCAGCAGCTCTGCAGGATTCGAGGTTGTCGATGGCTACACCTTC. This sequence encodes CASSSAGFEVVDGYTF.

V usage is TRBV10-2 and J usage is TRBJ2-7; 9 bases are shared with TRBD2. The CDR3 has 14 amino acids. Trimming took 6 bases from V and 4 from J; bases not matched to a gene: 7. The germline CDR1 and CDR2 sequences are WSHSY and SAAADI. The CDR3 sequence is CASRRIAGEYEQYF. In DNA, the CDR3 is TGCGCCAGCAGACGGATAGCGGGGGAGTACGAGCAGTACTTC.

J is TRBJ2-4 and V is TRBV5-6, with 9 bases aligning to TRBD1. Germline V lookup: CDR1 SGHDT, CDR2 YYEEEE. Unmatched junction bases numbered 11, after V lost 4 bases and J lost 9 bases. The CDR3 contains 15 residues. The CDR3 region has the DNA TGTGCCAGCAGCATTACAGGGGGCGGTCGAACCATTCAGTACTTC. Protein sequence: CASSITGGGRTIQYF.

The V call is TRBV2, the J call TRBJ2-7, with 9 bases fitting TRBD1. CDR1 SNHLY and CDR2 FYNNEI come from the germline V gene. The CDR3 totals 14 residues. The trim removed 7 bases at V and 0 bases at J, leaving 4 bases unmatched. In DNA form, the CDR3 reads TGTGCCAGCAATGGACAGGGGCCCTCCTACGAGCAGTACTTC. This gives the protein CASNGQGPSYEQYF.

V and J are TRBV11-2 and TRBJ2-5, with TRBD1 matching over 8 bases. The CDR3 consists of 13 residues. V lost 3 bases, J lost 5 bases, and 2 bases stayed unmatched. CDR1 is SGHAT and CDR2 is FQNNGV in the germline V gene. CDR3 bases: TGTGCCAGCAGCTTGGACAGGGCGGAGACCCAGTACTTC. It translates to CASSLDRAETQYF.

Details on this clone: Other DNA variants within this sample encode the same CDR3. The rearrangement uses TRBV6-2 or TRBV6-3 and TRBJ2-7, with D unclear. V lost 2 bases to trimming and J lost 0 bases, with 5 bases between them. CDR3 length: 13 amino acids. CDR1 MNHEY and CDR2 SVGEGT come from the germline V gene. CDR3 in DNA: TGTGCCAGCAGTTACAGGGTCTCCTACGAGCAGTACTTC. The encoded protein is CASSYRVSYEQYF.

The V call is TRBV18, the J call TRBJ2-2; the match to TRBD1 covers 9 bases. CDR1 is KGHSH and CDR2 is LQKENI in the germline V gene. The CDR3 runs to 15 residues. V dropped 8 bases and J dropped 5; count of bases not matched to a gene: 9. The chain's CDR3 is CASNSQGQGTGELFF. CDR3 nucleotides: TGTGCCAGCAACAGCCAGGGACAGGGAACCGGGGAGCTGTTTTTT.

V and J are TRBV7-8 and TRBJ2-3; 8 nucleotides agree with TRBD2. With 4 bases clipped from V and 4 bases from J, the junction kept 7 bases outside the gene matches. Germline CDR1 and CDR2: SGHVS and FQNEAQ. The CDR3 has 15 residues. The CDR3 DNA follows: TGTGCCAGCAGCTCGGCGGGGCGGGAGGCAGATACGCAGTATTTT. Its translation is CASSSAGREADTQYF.

The J gene is TRBJ2-5, the V gene TRBV3-1 (or the pseudogene TRBV3-2); D uncertain. Germline CDR1 LGHDT, CDR2 YNNKEL (reference sequence). The CDR3 extends over 14 amino acids. V dropped 4 bases and J dropped 2 bases, with 11 bases sitting between them. The CDR3 sequence: CASSPSWGQETQYF. The CDR3 DNA reads as TGTGCCAGCAGCCCGTCATGGGGTCAAGAGACCCAGTACTTC.